The rows below give T cell receptor beta chains drawn from one sample of a study of monozygotic twins with inflammatory bowel disease. TCRdb reprocessed the 5' RACE reads and keeps a single row for each CDR3 protein, giving no DNA. The listing records approximately 400,000 distinct CDR3 sequences. Sequences were obtained from blood. The source of these receptors is a human donor with ulcerative colitis or Crohn's disease, or a healthy co-twin of an affected twin (not recorded which). The CDR3 runs from the conserved cysteine through the conserved F or W.

TRBV24-1	13	TRBJ2-5	CATSDSYQETQYF
TRBV12-3/TRBV12-4	16	TRBJ2-5	CASSSTTGILQETQYF
TRBV10-3	14	TRBJ2-1	CAISDQGSYNEQFF
TRBV5-1	14	TRBJ2-5	CASSPRTGPETQYF
TRBV6-5	16	TRBJ2-1	CASSYGLALTRNEQFF
TRBV12-3/TRBV12-4	13	TRBJ1-2	CASSFNAGEGYTF
TRBV7-6	12	TRBJ2-3	CASSHLADTQYF
TRBV5-1	16	TRBJ2-7	CASSLGPMNMDYEQYF
TRBV14	11	TRBJ2-4	CASSQEHIQYF
TRBV4-1	16	TRBJ2-3	CASSPRDREYTDTQYF
TRBV7-8	14	TRBJ2-1	CASSLMGSYNEQFF
TRBV13	14	TRBJ1-1	CASSSQGPFTEAFF
TRBV5-1	15	TRBJ1-1	CASSRTGMGDTEAFF
TRBV6-5	12	TRBJ2-5	CATLGQGETQYF
TRBV5-1	14	TRBJ2-1	CASSLIRSDNEQFF
TRBV5-1	14	TRBJ2-1	CASSLGQGWDEQFF
TRBV7-2	15	TRBJ2-1	CASSLHVSDYNEQFF
TRBV7-8	16	TRBJ1-6	CASSLGTGARGSPLHF
TRBV12-3/TRBV12-4	14	TRBJ2-5	CASSWTSGGETQYF
TRBV7-9	14	TRBJ2-5	CASSHGQGGETQYF
TRBV27	13	TRBJ2-2	CASSRRRAGELFF
TRBV7-2	13	TRBJ2-4	CASSDSGLNIQYF
TRBV20-1	11	TRBJ2-1	CSARDNNEQFF
TRBV6-5	14	TRBJ2-7	CASSYSIIYGEQYF
TRBV2	15	TRBJ2-3	CASTIQGTTTDTQYF
TRBV20-1	16	TRBJ2-5	CSARTSGSGSQETQYF
TRBV29-1	15	TRBJ2-7	CSVKSNRGLTYEQYF
TRBV20-1	14	TRBJ1-2	CSARPWTGNYGYTF
TRBV7-8	18	TRBJ2-3	CASSLYLRGGGGTDTQYF
TRBV19	16	TRBJ2-6	CASSVYRAEGANVLTF
TRBV29-1	12	TRBJ2-1	CSASQGVNEQFF